These 31 T cell receptor beta chains were sequenced from one sample in a study of blood T cell repertoires in COVID-19. Sequencing used immunoSEQ multiplex PCR; TCRdb keeps in-frame clones, though not all of them. In the table there are about 23,000 clones, approximately 72% of which are singletons. Specimen: peripheral blood. These receptor sequences come from a woman older than 75 with acute or convalescent COVID-19.

The chain links TRBV18 to TRBJ1-2, with D maybe TRBD1 (5 bases). In germline, CDR1 is KGHSH, CDR2 LQKENI. V was pared by 2 bases and J by 3 bases, with 7 bases between. The CDR3 is 13 amino acids. The CDR3 DNA sequence: TGTGCCAGCTCACCAGCGGGGGACTATGGCTACACCTTC. Its protein product is CASSPAGDYGYTF.

CDR3 residues: CASSYGFSGNTIYF. CDR3 bases: TGTGCCAGCAGCTACGGGTTCTCTGGAAACACCATATATTTT. The J gene is TRBJ1-3, the V gene TRBV3-1 (or the pseudogene TRBV3-2); no clear D gene. Trimming took 5 bases from V and 0 from J, leaving 8 bases between them. Germline V gives CDR1 LGHDT, CDR2 YNNKEL (reference sequence). The CDR3 has 14 residues.

This clone was recorded once. This rearrangement joins TRBV28 to TRBJ1-2; TRBD1 aligns across 7 bases. The CDR3 is made up of 15 amino acids. Germline V gene lookup returns CDR1 MDHEN and CDR2 SYDVKM. Unmatched junction bases numbered 16, after V lost 6 bases and J lost 9 bases. CDR3 in amino acids: CASRSDRDPRYRYTF. In nucleotides, the CDR3 is TGTGCCAGCAGATCCGACAGGGACCCTAGGTATCGCTACACCTTC.

This chain links TRBV28 with TRBJ2-1; possible D gene TRBD2, 6 bases. The V and J ends lost 3 bases and 6 bases respectively, with 12 bases between them. CDR1 is MDHEN and CDR2 is SYDVKM in the germline V gene. CDR3 length equals 14 residues. CDR3 amino acids: CASSFRRGPNEQFF. CDR3 in DNA: TGTGCCAGCAGTTTTCGGCGGGGCCCCAATGAGCAGTTCTTC.

The rearrangement joins TRBV30 to TRBJ2-3; no clear D. The germline CDR1 and CDR2 sequences are GTSNPN and SVGIG (reference sequence). Trimming removed 3 bases from V and 2 bases from J, with 3 bases in between. The CDR3 spans 11 residues. In DNA form, the CDR3 reads TGTGCCTGGAGCATCACAGATACGCAGTATTTT. This gives the protein CAWSITDTQYF.

This chain links TRBV12-3 or TRBV12-4 with TRBJ1-1; D not resolved. Trimming cost V 4 bases and J 7 bases, with 10 bases left between them. The CDR3 extends over 12 amino acids. CDR3 residues: CASSSHGGEAFF. CDR3 coding DNA: TGTGCCAGCAGTTCCCACGGTGGTGAAGCTTTCTTT.

For this clone: One end of the junction does not line up with germline, which may come from a read error. This chain connects TRBV7-3 to TRBJ2-1, with a possible D match to TRBD1 (6 bases). This CDR3 spans 15 amino acids. Germline lookup yields CDR1 SGHTA and CDR2 FQGTGA. In DNA, the CDR3 is TGTGCCAGCAGCGTAACCAGGGGACCCTACAATGAGCAGTTCTTC. It yields the protein CASSVTRGPYNEQFF.

CDR3 DNA: TGTGCCAGCAGCTTGGAACTGAACACCGGGGAGCTGTTTTTT. Protein: CASSLELNTGELFF. This chain connects TRBV5-4 to TRBJ2-2; D remains ambiguous. Germline CDR1 is SGHNT and CDR2 is YYREEE (reference sequence). Trimming shortened V by 0 bases and J by 1 base, and 4 bases separated the two germline ends. The CDR3 totals 14 residues.

The rearrangement joins TRBV12-5 to TRBJ1-2; 9 nucleotides line up with TRBD1. This CDR3 is 14 amino acids long. CDR1 and CDR2 from the germline V gene are LGHNT and FRNRAP. After removal of 6 bases from V and 6 bases from J, the junction contained 8 bases not matched to a gene. The CDR3 DNA sequence: TGTGCTAGTGGCATCCGGGACAGGGTTGATGGCTACACCTTC. Residues: CASGIRDRVDGYTF. The full variable domain, in which reference TRBV12-5 and TRBJ1-2 provide the parts outside the CDR3, is DARVTQTPRHKVTEMGQEVTMRCQPILGHNTVFWYRQTMMQGLELLAYFRNRAPLDDSGMPKDRFSAEMPDATLATLKIQPSEPRDSAVYFCASGIRDRVDGYTFGSGTRLTVV.

The chain joins TRBV28 to TRBJ1-4; perhaps TRBD1 as D (5 bases). The germline V and J ends were trimmed by 5 bases and 14 bases, with 12 bases remaining between them. The CDR3 is 11 residues long. Germline lookup yields CDR1 MDHEN and CDR2 SYDVKM. The CDR3 DNA reads TGTGCCAGCAGTCCTGGGGCCTGGCTGTTTTTT. Translation gives CASSPGAWLFF.

J is TRBJ1-2 and V is TRBV28; 8 bases fit TRBD1. The V segment lost 6 bases and the J segment 4 bases; nucleotides outside the gene matches: 16. CDR3 size: 17 residues. Germline values: CDR1 MDHEN, CDR2 SYDVKM. CDR3 amino acids: CASSMPAWQGAPYGYTF. The CDR3 DNA reads TGTGCCAGCAGCATGCCTGCGTGGCAGGGGGCACCCTATGGCTACACCTTC.

The V gene is TRBV5-1, the J gene TRBJ1-2, with D unresolved. Trimming cost V 5 bases and J 1 base, with 9 bases left between them. Germline V CDR1 and CDR2: SGHRS, YFSETQ. The CDR3 runs 13 residues. Here the CDR3 DNA reads TGCGCCAGCAGTACGGCGGTTAACTATGGCTACACCTTC. The encoded protein is CASSTAVNYGYTF.

This clone was seen a handful of times. The V gene is TRBV5-1, the J gene TRBJ1-4; 8 bases fit TRBD1. Germline V CDR1 and CDR2: SGHRS, YFSETQ. The CDR3 totals 15 residues. Germline trimming cut 2 bases from V and 7 bases from J; bases unmatched to any gene: 7. The CDR3 loop is CASSFGQGLGEKLFF. The CDR3 bases are TGCGCCAGCAGCTTTGGACAGGGTCTAGGTGAAAAACTGTTTTTT.

The rearrangement uses TRBV7-2 and TRBJ2-1; 9 bases agree with TRBD2. V shed 0 bases and J 9 bases; nucleotides not matched to a gene: 6. The CDR3 consists of 15 residues. CDR1 SGHTA and CDR2 FQGNSA come from the germline V gene. CDR3 sequence (DNA): TGTGCCAGCAGCTTAGCGGTAGCGGGGGTAGTTGAGCAGTTCTTC. Amino acids: CASSLAVAGVVEQFF. Full variable domain (remainder filled in from reference TRBV7-2 and TRBJ2-1): GAGVSQSPSNKVTEKGKDVELRCDPISGHTALYWYRQSLGQGLEFLIYFQGNSAPDKSGLPSDRFSAERTGGSVSTLTIQRTQQEDSAVYLCASSLAVAGVVEQFFGPGTRLTVL.

The V and J genes are TRBV10-3 and TRBJ1-2; 8 bases align to TRBD1. Germline values: CDR1 ENHRY, CDR2 SYGVKD. Trimming took 0 bases from V and 6 from J; bases not matched to a gene: 6. This CDR3 is built from 15 residues. CDR3 region: CAISESADRGHGYTF. As DNA, the CDR3 is TGTGCCATCAGTGAGTCGGCAGACAGGGGACATGGCTACACCTTC.

Only a few counts were recorded for this clone. The gene calls are TRBV2 and TRBJ2-7; 8 bases match TRBD2. The CDR3 runs to 14 residues. CDR1 and CDR2 from the germline V gene are SNHLY and FYNNEI. J lost 0 bases, V lost 7 bases, and 5 bases had no gene match. CDR3 nucleotides: TGTGCCAGCACCCTTAGCGGGGACTCCTACGAGCAGTACTTC. It specifies CASTLSGDSYEQYF.

V is TRBV6-1 and J is TRBJ1-6; a possible D gene is TRBD1 (5 bases). This CDR3 has 17 residues. The V end lost 3 bases, the J end lost 0 bases, and 12 bases lay between the germline ends. Germline assignment: CDR1 MNHNS and CDR2 SASEGT. CDR3 nucleotide sequence: TGTGCCAGCAGTGAGCGGGACCAGGTCTCCTATAATTCACCCCTCCACTTT. It translates to CASSERDQVSYNSPLHF.

This clone was detected ten times or more. The V and J genes are TRBV5-1 and TRBJ2-7; 7 bases fit TRBD1. The CDR3 is 18 amino acids. Germline CDR1 is SGHRS and CDR2 is YFSETQ. The ends lost 0 bases at V and 3 bases at J; junction bases unmatched: 15. The CDR3 nucleotides are TGCGCCAGCAGCTTGGGGATCTTCGACAGGGTGGTTTTCTACGAGCAGTACTTC. This encodes CASSLGIFDRVVFYEQYF.

The chain couples TRBV2 to TRBJ1-6; TRBD1 aligns across 7 bases. The CDR3 runs 15 residues. V gave up 5 bases and J gave up 4 bases; unmatched junction bases: 5. The germline gives CDR1 SNHLY, CDR2 FYNNEI. CDR3 loop: CASSPGQRYNSPLHF. CDR3 in DNA: TGTGCCAGCAGTCCGGGACAGCGTTATAATTCACCCCTCCACTTT.

This chain joins TRBV18 and TRBJ2-3; TRBD2 is a possible D gene (6 bases). The V end lost 2 bases, the J end lost 0 bases, and 21 bases lay between the germline ends. CDR3 length: 19 amino acids. Germline assignment: CDR1 KGHSH and CDR2 LQKENI. CDR3 region: CASSPYDRLGLLSTDTQYF. The CDR3 nucleotides are TGTGCCAGCTCACCATACGACAGATTGGGACTCCTAAGCACAGATACGCAGTATTTT.

The V and J genes are TRBV3-1 (or the pseudogene TRBV3-2) and TRBJ1-5, with a tentative D call TRBD1 (5 bases). Germline-derived CDR1 and CDR2 are LGHDT and YNNKEL (reference sequence). V dropped 2 bases and J dropped 4 bases, with 9 bases sitting between them. This CDR3 has 14 amino acids. The CDR3 nucleotides read TGTGCCAGCAGCCAATGGGGGGTGAATCAGCCCCAGCATTTT. Amino acids: CASSQWGVNQPQHF.

V is TRBV7-3 and J is TRBJ1-2, with a weak D call TRBD1 (6 bases). V was cut by 0 bases and J by 7 bases, with 15 bases left in between. Germline V lookup: CDR1 SGHTA, CDR2 FQGTGA. This CDR3 contains 15 residues. CDR3 sequence reads: CASSLTAGDMGGYTF. The CDR3 DNA reads as TGTGCCAGCAGCTTAACGGCAGGGGATATGGGTGGCTACACCTTC.

V usage is TRBV28 and J usage is TRBJ1-2; weak D call: TRBD1 (6 bases). The CDR3 totals 15 residues. Germline V CDR1 and CDR2: MDHEN, SYDVKM. V was clipped by 2 bases and J by 4 bases, with 14 bases between them. The DNA for the CDR3 is TGTGCCAGCAGTTTAGATACAGGGTTTACCTATGGCTACACCTTC. Its translation is CASSLDTGFTYGYTF.

CDR3 loop: CAWSVERRGEQYF. The DNA of the CDR3 is TGTGCCTGGAGTGTAGAGCGGCGAGGGGAGCAGTACTTC. The chain couples TRBV30 to TRBJ2-7; a possible D gene is TRBD2 (5 bases). Trimming stripped 0 bases from V and 7 bases from J, with 13 bases between. The CDR3 totals 13 residues. Germline loops: CDR1 GTSNPN, CDR2 SVGIG (reference sequence).

In this sample, this clone turned up a few times. This rearrangement joins TRBV15 to TRBJ2-5; D is unclear. The CDR3 is made up of 13 amino acids. V lost 0 bases to trimming and J lost 5 bases, with 7 bases between them. Germline CDR1 reads LNHNV; CDR2 reads YYDKDF (reference sequence). CDR3 nucleotides: TGTGCCACCAGCAGAGATACATCGGAGACCCAGTACTTC. It encodes CATSRDTSETQYF.

This clone was observed a handful of times. The chain has TRBV6-5 and TRBJ2-7; TRBD1 agrees at 7 bases. The germline V gene has CDR1 MNHEY and CDR2 SVGAGI. J was trimmed by 2 bases and V by 5 bases; bases with no gene match: 6. CDR3 length equals 14 residues. CDR3 DNA sequence: TGTGCCAGCAGTCCGAACAGGGGCCCCTACGAGCAGTACTTC. Protein: CASSPNRGPYEQYF.

The V gene is TRBV11-2, the J gene TRBJ2-2; a weak D match, TRBD1 (6 bases). CDR1 SGHAT and CDR2 FQNNGV come from the germline V gene. Trimming removed 2 bases from V and 1 base from J, with 14 bases in between. The CDR3 extends over 17 amino acids. CDR3 bases: TGTGCCAGCAGCTTACGACAGGCTACCTTGAACACCGGGGAGCTGTTTTTT. Residues: CASSLRQATLNTGELFF.

This chain uses TRBV7-2 with TRBJ1-2, with no clear D. The CDR3 extends over 13 amino acids. The germline V gene encodes CDR1 SGHTA and CDR2 FQGNSA. The V and J ends lost 5 bases and 2 bases respectively, with 9 bases between them. The CDR3 sequence: CASSPEGNYGYTF. DNA for the CDR3: TGTGCCAGCAGCCCCGAGGGCAACTATGGCTACACCTTC.

The chain couples TRBV4-1 to TRBJ1-2, with 11 bases that match TRBD1. Losses at the gene ends were 0 bases for V and 2 bases for J; bases not matched to a gene: 11. Germline CDR1 reads MGHRA; CDR2 reads YSYEKL. The CDR3 totals 19 residues. The CDR3 DNA reads TGCGCCAGCAGCCAAGATTGGTTTGGACAGGGGGCCTTAAACTATGGCTACACCTTC. It is translated as CASSQDWFGQGALNYGYTF.

Here the CDR3 reads CATSTPSGGTGGELFF. CDR3 in DNA: TGTGCCACCTCGACTCCTAGCGGAGGGACAGGTGGGGAGCTGTTTTTT. The chain joins TRBV24-1 to TRBJ2-2; TRBD1 is a possible D gene (8 bases). V shed 9 bases and J shed 8 bases, with 24 bases lying between them. The CDR3 has 16 amino acids. Germline V gene data show CDR1 as KGHDR and CDR2 as SFDVKD.

The chain joins TRBV4-1 to TRBJ2-1; 10 nucleotides line up with TRBD2. Trimming took 2 bases from V and 5 from J; bases not matched to a gene: 6. The CDR3 length is 16 residues. The germline V gene encodes CDR1 MGHRA and CDR2 YSYEKL. CDR3 loop: CASSQKRTSGHNEQFF. CDR3 sequence (DNA): TGCGCCAGCAGCCAAAAGCGGACTAGCGGACACAATGAGCAGTTCTTC.